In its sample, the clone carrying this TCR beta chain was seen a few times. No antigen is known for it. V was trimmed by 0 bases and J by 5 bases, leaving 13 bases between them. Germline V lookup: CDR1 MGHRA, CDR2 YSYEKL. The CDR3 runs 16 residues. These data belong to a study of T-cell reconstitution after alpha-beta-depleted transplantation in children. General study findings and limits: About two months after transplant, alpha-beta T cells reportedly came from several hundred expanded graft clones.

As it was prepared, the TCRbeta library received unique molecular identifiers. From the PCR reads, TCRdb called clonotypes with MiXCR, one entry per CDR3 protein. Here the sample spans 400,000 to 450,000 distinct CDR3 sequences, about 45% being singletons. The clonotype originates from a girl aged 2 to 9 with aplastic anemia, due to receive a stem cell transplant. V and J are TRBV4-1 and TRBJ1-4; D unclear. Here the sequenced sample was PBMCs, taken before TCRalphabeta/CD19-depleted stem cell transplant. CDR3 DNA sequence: TGCGCCAGCAGCCAAGAAAGAACAGCGAACAATGAAAAACTGTTTTTT. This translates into CASSQERTANNEKLFF.